This T cell receptor beta chain was profiled in a study of cytomegalovirus exposure and HLA in healthy donors. General observations from the study: The sole available immune exposure information was CMV serostatus. In a later analysis, most CMV-associated TCR beta chains appeared HLA-restricted.

Primers included in the PCR were 60 Vbeta and 13 Jbeta primers. Clones were read by immunoSEQ multiplex PCR, and TCRdb kept only the in-frame ones, dropping some. The sample holds about 140,000 clones, around 81% seen once. Concerning this clone: Its antigen remains unidentified.

This CDR3 is built from 14 residues. Germline V gives CDR1 ENHRY, CDR2 SYGVKD. V dropped 3 bases and J dropped 5 bases, with 13 bases sitting between them. The origin of this receptor is a man aged 35 to 55 in good health and CMV-seropositive. The chain carries TRBV10-3 and TRBJ1-1, with D maybe TRBD1 (5 bases). Specimen: PBMCs. The CDR3 loop reads CAISEISGGTEAFF. The DNA of the CDR3 is TGTGCCATCAGTGAAATCTCGGGGGGTACTGAAGCTTTCTTT.